This TCR beta chain stems from a study of shared clonotypes between healthy human individuals. In the case of this clone: Its antigen is still unknown.

Whole-study results and caveats: An expected dependence of interdonor clonotype sharing on sequencing depth was noted. Non-shared clonotypes showed lower generation probabilities than clonotypes common to all four donors. Only a few donors were included, so the genetic and exposure-history diversity represented was limited.

CDR1 is SGHAT and CDR2 is FQNNGV in the germline V gene. Trimming left V 3 bases short and J 1 base short, with 13 bases between. This CDR3 is built from 16 residues. Profiled with immunoSEQ multiplex PCR; TCRdb holds only in-frame clones, not every one. The top ten hold around 0.61% of the sample, which has about 990,000 clones, around 82% seen once. V is TRBV11-2 and J is TRBJ1-3; TRBD1 might be the D (5 bases). This TCR derives from a man between 18 and 29 years old in good health. Some clones in this sample may be carry-over from other donors' samples. Specimen: memory CD4+ T cells from PBMCs. The subset is: CD45RA-negative fraction. CDR3 in amino acids: CASSLGRAISGNTIYF. The CDR3 DNA is TGTGCCAGCAGCTTGGGACGGGCCATATCTGGAAACACCATATATTTT.